These T cell receptor beta chains were read from a single sample in a study of T cells in Graves' hyperthyroidism and ophthalmopathy. TCRdb reprocessed the multiplex PCR reads with MiXCR, giving one entry per CDR3 protein. The data contain 700,000 to 850,000 distinct CDR3 sequences, under 45% of them seen just once; the ten biggest clones take up roughly 30%. Sequenced material: blood. The receptors here all came from a woman between 40 and 50 years old with Graves' hyperthyroidism. Both conserved end residues are part of each CDR3. Each record gives: V gene, CDR3 protein.

TRBV6-1 CASTGLAAYQETQYF
TRBV19 CASRPRTGLGQPQHF
TRBV29-1 CSLTGANYGYTF
TRBV11-2 CASRPSGGYEQYF
TRBV29-1 CSVVLQGWDTEAFF
TRBV5-5 CASSLVLMTGGYEQYF
TRBV5-1 CASRHTGNTEAFF
TRBV7-9 CASRSADRGSYEQYF
TRBV12-3/TRBV12-4 CASSPGARYEQYF
TRBV7-2 CASSQDLRGRSTEAFF
TRBV10-3 CAISDVQGRPSNYGYTF
TRBV19 CASTRTGNQPQHF
TRBV6-5 CASLWYRDGYYEQYF
TRBV3-1 CASSQDPHQRQYF
TRBV6-2/TRBV6-3 CASTPTWSPGELFF
TRBV10-2 CASSHTGGGYEQYF
TRBV7-9 CASSRGRVGYGYTF
TRBV11-2 CASSQVHGGFHTGELFF
TRBV27 CASSLWGNEVQYF
TRBV4-1 CASSHQGVRATEAFF
TRBV29-1 CSVDRGGRGHTF
TRBV7-2 CASSPGQGGLGGYTF
TRBV19 CASSPGAQGEQYF
TRBV25-1 CASTWSRDRVSNQPQHF
TRBV19 CASSIVTGKNQPQHF
TRBV20-1 CSARDRTSGRTYEQYF
TRBV7-8 CASSLVWTPDREQYF
TRBV5-6 CASSFGVPTYEQYF
TRBV6-5 CASRGRHNSPLHF
TRBV29-1 CSVDGQGGYGGYTF
TRBV5-6 CASSLIAVTEAFF
TRBV6-6 CASSPNLGQGSYEQYF
TRBV7-9 CASSLWDSQETQYF
TRBV6-1 CASSEPGQHQPQHF
TRBV7-2 CASSYGGGTYEQYF
TRBV2 CASPGHAGNTIYF
TRBV20-1 CSASARGSNTEAFF
TRBV19 CASSSEALPYEQYF
TRBV9 CASSVHTGRETQYF
TRBV5-8 CASSDRTSAYEQYF
TRBV19 CASSTWRTADQPQHF
TRBV6-2/TRBV6-3 CASSYSSREYPYEQYF
TRBV10-3 CAISESTSGANTGELFF
TRBV12-3/TRBV12-4 CASNRAGGSFSGYTF
TRBV5-4 CASSSRHTAQYF
TRBV29-1 CSVELGGPYEQYF
TRBV9 CASSGRLDEKLFF
TRBV29-1 CSVARTGVSGPSAEQYF
TRBV7-9 CASSLGSRKQTDTQYF
TRBV19 CASSAGDGANALTF
TRBV10-2 CASSSELSGANVLTF
TRBV7-8 CASSLAGSGQGKYEQYF
TRBV29-1 CSVELTGANVLTF
TRBV7-2 CASSLAGTGSYEQYF
TRBV10-3 CASRINGQTKIYEQYF
TRBV6-4 CASRRTGSTEAFF